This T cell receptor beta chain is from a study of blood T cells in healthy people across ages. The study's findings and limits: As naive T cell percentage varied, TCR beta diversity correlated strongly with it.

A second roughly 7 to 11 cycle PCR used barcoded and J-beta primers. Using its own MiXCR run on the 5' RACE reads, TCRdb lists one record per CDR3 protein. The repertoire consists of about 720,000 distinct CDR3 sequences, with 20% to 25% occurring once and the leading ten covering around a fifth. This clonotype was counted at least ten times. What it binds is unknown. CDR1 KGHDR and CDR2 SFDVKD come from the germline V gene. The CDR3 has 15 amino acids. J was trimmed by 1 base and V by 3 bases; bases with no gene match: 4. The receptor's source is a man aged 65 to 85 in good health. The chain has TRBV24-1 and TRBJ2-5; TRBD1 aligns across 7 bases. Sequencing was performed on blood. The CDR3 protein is CATSDPGTAQETQYF. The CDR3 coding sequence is TGTGCCACCAGTGATCCCGGGACAGCCCAAGAGACCCAGTACTTC.